Shown below are 7 T cell receptor beta chains from a single sample sequenced in a study of technical replicates of blood from several donors. Clones were sequenced by immunoSEQ multiplex PCR, and TCRdb holds only the in-frame ones, with some missing. The sample records 79,000 or so clones, roughly 93% being singletons. The source material was T cells isolated from PBMCs. The source is a human donor in good health.

The CDR3 here is CASSTQGLSNQPQHF. The CDR3 nucleotides are TGTGCCAGCAGTACTCAGGGTCTTAGCAATCAGCCCCAGCATTTT. The chain couples TRBV6-6 to TRBJ1-5; D perhaps matches TRBD1 (5 bases). Germline V gene lookup returns CDR1 MNHNY and CDR2 SVGAGI (reference sequence). The V and J ends lost 5 bases and 0 bases respectively, with 11 bases between them. CDR3 length: 15 residues.

This chain joins TRBV2 and TRBJ2-2; D remains ambiguous. V was clipped by 2 bases and J by 3 bases, with 7 bases between them. The CDR3 runs 14 residues. Germline assignment: CDR1 SNHLY and CDR2 FYNNEI. CDR3 protein: CASSELQYTGELFF. CDR3 nucleotide sequence: TGTGCCAGCAGTGAACTCCAGTACACCGGGGAGCTGTTTTTT.

The rearrangement uses TRBV7-9 and TRBJ1-1; TRBD1 is a possible D gene (5 bases). The CDR3 spans 13 residues. V lost 0 bases, J lost 7 bases, and 9 bases lay in between. Germline CDR1 reads SEHNR; CDR2 reads FQNEAQ (reference sequence). The CDR3 DNA reads as TGTGCCAGCAGCTTAGCGGGGGGAGGTGAAGCTTTCTTT. Its protein product is CASSLAGGGEAFF.

V and J are TRBV10-3 and TRBJ1-4; TRBD1 is a possible D gene (6 bases). Germline assignment: CDR1 ENHRY and CDR2 SYGVKD. The length of the CDR3 is 13 residues. The germline V and J ends were trimmed by 6 bases and 7 bases, with 12 bases remaining between them. The CDR3 bases are TGTGCCATCAGATCAGGGGAGGGTGAAAAACTGTTTTTT. Amino acids: CAIRSGEGEKLFF.

The rearrangement links TRBV7-3 to TRBJ2-1; 8 nucleotides line up with TRBD2. Trimming took 3 bases from V and 4 from J; bases not matched to a gene: 11. Germline-derived CDR1 and CDR2 are SGHTA and FQGTGA. This CDR3 has 17 amino acids. Here the CDR3 DNA reads TGTGCCAGCAGCTTCCCCGATCCTAGCGGGTGGTACAATGAGCAGTTCTTC. Amino acids: CASSFPDPSGWYNEQFF.

The chain has TRBV4-1 and TRBJ1-2; the match to TRBD1 covers 7 bases. Germline CDR1 and CDR2: MGHRA and YSYEKL. The CDR3 length is 13 residues. Trimming cost V 4 bases and J 8 bases; bases outside gene matches: 7. The CDR3 region is CASSRMGQPGYTF. CDR3 nucleotides: TGCGCCAGCAGCCGGATGGGACAGCCAGGCTACACCTTC.

The rearrangement joins TRBV5-5 to TRBJ2-7; D is uncertain. This CDR3 has 15 residues. Germline V lookup: CDR1 SGHKS, CDR2 YYEKEE (reference sequence). Trimming took off 5 bases at V and 3 bases at J, with 18 bases between the two ends. This CDR3 reads CASREYWSFDYEQYF. CDR3 bases: TGTGCCAGCAGGGAGTATTGGAGTTTTGACTACGAGCAGTACTTC.